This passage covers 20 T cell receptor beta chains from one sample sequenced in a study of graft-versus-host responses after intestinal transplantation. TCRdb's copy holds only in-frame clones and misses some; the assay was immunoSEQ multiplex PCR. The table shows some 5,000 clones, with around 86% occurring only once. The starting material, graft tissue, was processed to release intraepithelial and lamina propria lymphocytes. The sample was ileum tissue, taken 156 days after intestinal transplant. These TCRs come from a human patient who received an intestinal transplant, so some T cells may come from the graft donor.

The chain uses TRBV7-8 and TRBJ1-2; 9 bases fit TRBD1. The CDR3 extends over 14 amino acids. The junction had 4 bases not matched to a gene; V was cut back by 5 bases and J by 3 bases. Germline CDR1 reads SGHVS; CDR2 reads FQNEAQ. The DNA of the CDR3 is TGTGCCAGCAGCCAACAGGGGGCATACTATGGCTACACCTTC. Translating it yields CASSQQGAYYGYTF.

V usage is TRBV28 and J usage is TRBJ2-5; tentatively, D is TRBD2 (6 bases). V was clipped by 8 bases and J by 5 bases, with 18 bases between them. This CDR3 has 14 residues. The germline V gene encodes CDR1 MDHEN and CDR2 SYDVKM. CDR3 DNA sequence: TGTGCCAGCTACCCGACGGGTGCGGGGGAGACCCAGTACTTC. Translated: CASYPTGAGETQYF.

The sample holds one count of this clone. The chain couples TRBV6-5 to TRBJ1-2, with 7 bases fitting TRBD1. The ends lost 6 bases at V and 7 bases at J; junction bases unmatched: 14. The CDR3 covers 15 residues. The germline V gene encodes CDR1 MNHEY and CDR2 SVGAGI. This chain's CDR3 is CASSSDRERLGGYTF. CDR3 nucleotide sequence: TGTGCCAGCAGCAGTGACAGGGAGAGATTGGGTGGCTACACCTTC.

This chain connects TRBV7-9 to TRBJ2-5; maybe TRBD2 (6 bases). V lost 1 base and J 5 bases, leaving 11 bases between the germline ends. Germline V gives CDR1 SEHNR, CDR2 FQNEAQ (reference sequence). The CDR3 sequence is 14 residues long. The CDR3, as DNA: TGTGCCAGCAGCTTAGTAGGAGGGCGGGAGACCCAGTACTTC. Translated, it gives CASSLVGGRETQYF.

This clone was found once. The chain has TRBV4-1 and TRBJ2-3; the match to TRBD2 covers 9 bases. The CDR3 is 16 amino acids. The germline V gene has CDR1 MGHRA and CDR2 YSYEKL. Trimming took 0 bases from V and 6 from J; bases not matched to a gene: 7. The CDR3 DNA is TGCGCCAGCAGCCAAGATCGGGCGGGGGGGCAGGATACGCAGTATTTT. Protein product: CASSQDRAGGQDTQYF.

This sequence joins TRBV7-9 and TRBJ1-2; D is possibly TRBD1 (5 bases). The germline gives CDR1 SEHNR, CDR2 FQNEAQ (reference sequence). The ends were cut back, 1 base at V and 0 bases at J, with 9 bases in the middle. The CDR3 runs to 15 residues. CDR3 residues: CASSLGDGANYGYTF. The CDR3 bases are TGTGCCAGCAGCTTAGGGGACGGGGCTAACTATGGCTACACCTTC.

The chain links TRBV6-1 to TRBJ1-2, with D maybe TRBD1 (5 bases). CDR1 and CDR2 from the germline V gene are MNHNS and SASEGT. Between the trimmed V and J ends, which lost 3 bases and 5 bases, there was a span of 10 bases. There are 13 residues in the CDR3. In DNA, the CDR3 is TGTGCCAGCAGTGAGACAGCACCTTATGGCTACACCTTC. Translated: CASSETAPYGYTF.

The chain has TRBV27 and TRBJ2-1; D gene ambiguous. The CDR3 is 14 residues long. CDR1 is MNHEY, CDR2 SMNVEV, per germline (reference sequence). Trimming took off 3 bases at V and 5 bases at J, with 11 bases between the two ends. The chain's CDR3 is CASSFEWPHNEQFF. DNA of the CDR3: TGTGCCAGCAGTTTTGAGTGGCCCCACAATGAGCAGTTCTTC.

CDR3 nucleotides: TGTGCCAGCAGGGGACAGGGGGACGAGCAGTACTTC. It is translated as CASRGQGDEQYF. The gene calls are TRBV2 and TRBJ2-7; 11 bases fit TRBD1. This CDR3 has 12 residues. Unmatched junction bases numbered 0, after V lost 6 bases and J lost 5 bases. Per germline, CDR1 SNHLY and CDR2 FYNNEI.

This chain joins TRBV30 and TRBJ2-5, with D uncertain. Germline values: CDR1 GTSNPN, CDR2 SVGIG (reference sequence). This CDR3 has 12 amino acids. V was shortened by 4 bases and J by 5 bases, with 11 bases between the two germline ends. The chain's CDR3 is CAWMELRETQYF. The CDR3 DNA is TGTGCCTGGATGGAGCTGCGGGAGACCCAGTACTTC.

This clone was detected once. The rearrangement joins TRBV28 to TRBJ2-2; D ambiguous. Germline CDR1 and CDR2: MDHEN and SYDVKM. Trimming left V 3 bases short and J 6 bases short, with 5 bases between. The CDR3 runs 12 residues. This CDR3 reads CASSLAAGELFF. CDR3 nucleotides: TGTGCCAGCAGTTTGGCGGCCGGGGAGCTGTTTTTT.

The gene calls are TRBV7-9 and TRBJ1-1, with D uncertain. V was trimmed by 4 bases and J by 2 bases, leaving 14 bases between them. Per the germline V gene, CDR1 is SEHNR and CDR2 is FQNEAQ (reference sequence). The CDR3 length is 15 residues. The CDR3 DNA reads TGTGCCAGCAGCTCAGGACCCAACTTAAACACTGAAGCTTTCTTT. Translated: CASSSGPNLNTEAFF.

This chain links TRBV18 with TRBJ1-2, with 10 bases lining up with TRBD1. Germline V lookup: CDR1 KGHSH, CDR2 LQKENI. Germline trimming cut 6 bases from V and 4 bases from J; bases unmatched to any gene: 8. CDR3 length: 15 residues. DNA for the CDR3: TGTGCCAGCTCCCCAGGACAGGGGGGAACCTATGGCTACACCTTC. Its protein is CASSPGQGGTYGYTF.

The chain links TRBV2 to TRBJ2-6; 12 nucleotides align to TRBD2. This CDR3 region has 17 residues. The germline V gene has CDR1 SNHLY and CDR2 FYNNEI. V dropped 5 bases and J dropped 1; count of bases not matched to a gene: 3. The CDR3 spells CASSQLAGGSGANVLTF. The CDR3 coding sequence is TGTGCCAGCAGTCAACTAGCGGGGGGATCTGGGGCCAACGTCCTGACTTTC.

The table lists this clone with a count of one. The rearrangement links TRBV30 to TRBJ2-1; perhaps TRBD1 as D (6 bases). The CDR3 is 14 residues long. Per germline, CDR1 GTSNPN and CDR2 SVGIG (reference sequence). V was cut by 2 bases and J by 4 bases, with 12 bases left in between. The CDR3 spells CAWSPGTPYNEQFF. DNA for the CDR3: TGTGCCTGGAGTCCCGGGACACCGTACAATGAGCAGTTCTTC.

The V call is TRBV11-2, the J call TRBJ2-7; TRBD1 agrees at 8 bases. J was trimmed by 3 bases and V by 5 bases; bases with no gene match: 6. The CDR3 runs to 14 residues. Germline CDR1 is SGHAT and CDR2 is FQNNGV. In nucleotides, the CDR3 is TGTGCCAGCAGCCAACCCGGACAGGGCTACGAGCAGTACTTC. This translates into CASSQPGQGYEQYF.

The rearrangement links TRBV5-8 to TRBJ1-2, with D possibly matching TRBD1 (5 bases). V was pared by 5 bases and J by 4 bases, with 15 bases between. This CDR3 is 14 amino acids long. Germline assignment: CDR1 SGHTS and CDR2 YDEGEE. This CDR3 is CASREIGASYGYTF. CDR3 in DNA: TGTGCCAGCAGAGAGATCGGGGCCTCCTATGGCTACACCTTC. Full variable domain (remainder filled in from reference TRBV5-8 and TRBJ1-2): EAGVTQSPTHLIKTRGQQATLRCSPISGHTSVYWYQQALGLGLQFLLWYDEGEERNRGNFPPRFSGRQFPNYSSELNVNALELEDSALYLCASREIGASYGYTFGSGTRLTVV.

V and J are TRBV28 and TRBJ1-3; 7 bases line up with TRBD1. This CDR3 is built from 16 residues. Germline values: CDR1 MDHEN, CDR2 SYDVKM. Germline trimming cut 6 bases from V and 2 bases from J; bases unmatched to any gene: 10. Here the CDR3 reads CASSLYGQGAGNTIYF. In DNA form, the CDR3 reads TGTGCCAGCAGCCTTTACGGGCAGGGGGCTGGAAACACCATATATTTT. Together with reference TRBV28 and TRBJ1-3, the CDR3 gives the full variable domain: DVKVTQSSRYLVKRTGEKVFLECVQDMDHENMFWYRQDPGLGLRLIYFSYDVKMKEKGDIPEGYSVSREKKERFSLILESASTNQTSMYLCASSLYGQGAGNTIYFGEGSWLTVV.

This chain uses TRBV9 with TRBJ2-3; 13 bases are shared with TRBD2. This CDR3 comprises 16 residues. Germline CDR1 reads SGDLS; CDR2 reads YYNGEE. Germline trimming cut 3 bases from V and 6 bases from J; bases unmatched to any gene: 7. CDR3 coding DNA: TGTGCCAGCAGCGCCCGACTAGCGGGGGGCGGGGATACGCAGTATTTT. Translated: CASSARLAGGGDTQYF.

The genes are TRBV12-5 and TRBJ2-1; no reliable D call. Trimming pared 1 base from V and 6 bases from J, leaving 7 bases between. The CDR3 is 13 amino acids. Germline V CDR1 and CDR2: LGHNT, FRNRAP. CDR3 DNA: TGTGCTAGTGGTTTGGCCGGGCTCAATGAGCAGTTCTTC. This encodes CASGLAGLNEQFF.